This is a list of T cell receptor beta chains from one sample in a study of T cell responses to AZD1222 COVID-19 vaccine. This table comes from immunoSEQ multiplex PCR, and its TCRdb copy is limited to in-frame clones, with some not included. The sample lists about 150,000 clones, around 90% occurring once. Sequenced here: peripheral blood, sampled 28 days after the second dose of the MenACWY control vaccine. All receptors derive from an adult who received the MenACWY meningococcal vaccine as a control. Both conserved end residues are part of each CDR3. Each record gives: J gene, clone size, V gene, D gene, CDR3 DNA, CDR3 protein. A D gene is named only where the DNA matches it firmly. The size field is filled for only some rows; it gives once, few, many or a size class.

TRBJ1-5	.	TRBV15	.	TGTGCCACCAGCAGAGATCCCCAGCCCCAGCATTTT	CATSRDPQPQHF
TRBJ2-7	.	TRBV7-9	.	TGTGCCAGCAGCTCGAGCCCCGAGCAGTACTTC	CASSSSPEQYF
TRBJ1-3	.	TRBV11-3	.	TGTGCCAGCAGCTTATTCTTCAGCTCTGGAAACACCATATATTTT	CASSLFFSSGNTIYF
TRBJ1-1	.	TRBV5-1	.	TGCGCCAGCAGCTTGGTCTTTTCTGACACTGAAGCTTTCTTT	CASSLVFSDTEAFF
TRBJ1-5	.	TRBV15	.	TGTGCCACCAGCAGAGAGCGGGTTGCACAGCCCCAGCATTTT	CATSRERVAQPQHF
TRBJ2-7	.	TRBV4-3	.	TGCGCCAGCAGCCAAGAGCGGGGACTCTTAAATTACGAGCAGTACTTC	CASSQERGLLNYEQYF
TRBJ1-2	.	TRBV7-2	.	TGTGCCAGCAGCTTCGACAGCGCCTATGGCTACACCTTC	CASSFDSAYGYTF
TRBJ1-1	.	TRBV27	.	TGTGCCAGCAGTCTGACACGGAACACTGAAGCTTTCTTT	CASSLTRNTEAFF
TRBJ2-1	.	TRBV7-8	.	TGTGCCAGCAGCCAACGGAATCGCCAAATCGGCGGATACAATGAGCAGTTCTTC	CASSQRNRQIGGYNEQFF
TRBJ1-2	.	TRBV7-6	.	TGTGCCAGCAGCTTTAGGGGGGCAAACTATGGCTACACCTTC	CASSFRGANYGYTF
TRBJ2-2	.	TRBV7-3	.	TGTGCCAGCGGTAGCGTGCCGAACACCGGGGAGCTGTTTTTT	CASGSVPNTGELFF
TRBJ1-6	.	TRBV7-8	.	TGTGCCAGCAGCACCCGACCCCGTGGGGATTCACCCCTCCACTTT	CASSTRPRGDSPLHF
TRBJ2-3	.	TRBV14	TRBD2	TGTGCCAGCAGACGCGCGGGAGAAAGGGGAGATACGCAGTATTTT	CASRRAGERGDTQYF
TRBJ1-1	.	TRBV7-9	TRBD1	TGTGCCAGCAGCTTAAACCACGGCGCAGGGGGCGAAGCTTTCTTT	CASSLNHGAGGEAFF
TRBJ2-5	.	TRBV5-1	.	TGCGCCAGCAGCTTGCAGACAGATGTACAAGAGACCCAGTACTTC	CASSLQTDVQETQYF
TRBJ1-2	few	TRBV4-3	.	TGCGCCAGCAGCCAAGAAGTCGGCAGGGCCTATGGCTACACCTTC	CASSQEVGRAYGYTF
TRBJ2-1	.	TRBV2	TRBD1	TGTGCCAGCAGTGGAAACCCATCAGGGGGCACACACAATGAGCAGTTCTTC	CASSGNPSGGTHNEQFF
TRBJ2-2	.	TRBV6-2/TRBV6-3	.	TGTGCCAGCAGTTATTTAAGGCTGAACACCGGGGAGCTGTTTTTT	CASSYLRLNTGELFF
TRBJ1-2	once	TRBV5-4	.	TGTGCCAGTAAACTCGGTCATGGCTACACCTTC	CASKLGHGYTF
TRBJ1-2	.	TRBV7-9	.	TGTGCCAGCAGCTTAGGAAGAGGGAGCTATGGCTACACCTTC	CASSLGRGSYGYTF
TRBJ1-2	few	TRBV2	.	TGTGCCAGCATGATGACGGGCTCCTATGGCTACACCTTC	CASMMTGSYGYTF
TRBJ2-7	.	TRBV6-2/TRBV6-3	.	TGTGCCAGCAGTGGTCCGGACCGAGGGTTCTCCTACGAGCAGTACTTC	CASSGPDRGFSYEQYF
TRBJ2-6	.	TRBV3-1/TRBV3-2	TRBD1	TGTGCCAGCAAAAGAGGTGGACAGGGCGTCTCTGGGGCCAACGTCCTGACTTTC	CASKRGGQGVSGANVLTF
TRBJ2-1	.	TRBV6-2/TRBV6-3	TRBD2	TGTGCCAGCAGCTCCTCGGCTAGCGGGAACTACAATGAGCAGTTCTTC	CASSSSASGNYNEQFF
TRBJ1-2	.	TRBV6-5	.	TGTGCCAGCAGTCAATCCGGGACCTCTTGGTATGGCTACACCTTC	CASSQSGTSWYGYTF
TRBJ2-7	.	TRBV28	.	TGTGCCAGCAGCTACGATAGTCGGGACGAGCAGTACTTC	CASSYDSRDEQYF
TRBJ1-6	.	TRBV28	TRBD1	TGTGCCAGCAGCCCGGCGGACAGGGAAGGGTCACCCCTCCACTTT	CASSPADREGSPLHF
TRBJ1-1	.	TRBV18	.	TGTGCCAGCTCACCACAGCAAATGAACACTGAAGCTTTCTTT	CASSPQQMNTEAFF
TRBJ2-3	.	TRBV9	.	TGTGCCAGCAGCGTAGCCGGAGACACAGATACGCAGTATTTT	CASSVAGDTDTQYF
TRBJ1-2	.	TRBV6-5	.	TGTGCCAGCAGTTACTCACGTAGGCGGGGGACCTATGGCTACACCTTC	CASSYSRRRGTYGYTF
TRBJ2-3	once	TRBV19	.	TGTGCCAGTAGTATAGTTCCTGGGGCAGATACGCAGTATTTT	CASSIVPGADTQYF
TRBJ1-2	.	TRBV5-6	TRBD1	TGTGCCAGCAGCTTGGGGCAGGGGGACCCCTATGGCTACACCTTC	CASSLGQGDPYGYTF
TRBJ2-3	.	TRBV7-2	TRBD2	TGTGCCAGCAGCTTTTTTCTCCTAGCGGGAGATACGCAGTATTTT	CASSFFLLAGDTQYF
TRBJ1-2	.	TRBV5-6	TRBD1	TGTGCCAGCAGCTTGGGGGACAGGTCGTATGGCTACACCTTC	CASSLGDRSYGYTF
TRBJ2-3	.	TRBV10-3	.	TGTGCCATCAGTGAGGCGGGACAGACAGATACGCAGTATTTT	CAISEAGQTDTQYF
TRBJ1-6	.	TRBV3-1/TRBV3-2	.	TGTGCCAGCAGCCGACAGGCCCCTGACCTGGTGAATTCACCCCTCCACTTT	CASSRQAPDLVNSPLHF
TRBJ2-1	.	TRBV18	.	TGTGCCAGCTCACCCCCTCTCACGAATGAGCAGTTCTTC	CASSPPLTNEQFF
TRBJ1-6	.	TRBV11-2	.	TGTGCCAGCAGTTCCGGGACCACTAATTCACCCCTCCACTTT	CASSSGTTNSPLHF
TRBJ1-5	.	TRBV11-2	.	TGTGCCAGCAGCTCTCTCGGGGGCCCGAATCAGCCCCAGCATTTT	CASSSLGGPNQPQHF
TRBJ1-2	.	TRBV7-2	TRBD1	TGTGCCAGCAGCCCGGGACAGGTAGATAGTGGCTACACCTTC	CASSPGQVDSGYTF
TRBJ1-4	.	TRBV5-8	.	TGTGCCAGCAGCTTGGGGTCGGACATTTCGGAAAAACTGTTTTTT	CASSLGSDISEKLFF
TRBJ2-7	once	TRBV6-6	.	TGTGCCAGCGGACGGCTTCTGGGGCCCTACGAGCAGTACTTC	CASGRLLGPYEQYF